The text below deals with one T cell receptor (beta chain). The antigen remains unidentified. This table comes from immunoSEQ multiplex PCR, and its TCRdb copy is limited to in-frame clones, with some not included. The sample holds about 69,000 clones; more than 75% are singletons and the top ten take roughly 8%. This sample was taken from a study of cytotoxic CD8 clonotypes in ibrutinib-treated CLL. Study-level information: Patients attained some 24 partial and 2 complete responses; at median about 74 months, roughly 15 remained remitted while 12 progressed. Following a median around 13 months of treatment, with a range of 6 to 36, response samples were taken.

Unmatched junction bases numbered 1, after V lost 3 bases and J lost 1 base. The germline V gene has CDR1 LNHDA and CDR2 SQIVND (reference sequence). The CDR3 spans 14 residues. Regarding the study as a whole: Contraction or stability on treatment was seen for public clonotypes, which were uncommon.

This chain links TRBV19 with TRBJ2-7, with 9 bases fitting TRBD1. Material: PBMCs, obtained at disease progression, from a patient treated with ibrutinib. This TCR was recovered from a human donor with chronic lymphocytic leukemia. This chain's CDR3 is CASSMTGGSYEQYF. DNA of the CDR3: TGTGCCAGTAGTATGACAGGGGGGTCCTACGAGCAGTACTTC. Variable domain in full (rest from reference TRBV19 and TRBJ2-7): DGGITQSPKYLFRKEGQNVTLSCEQNLNHDAMYWYRQDPGQGLRLIYYSQIVNDFQKGDIAEGYSVSREKKESFPLTVTSAQKNPTAFYLCASSMTGGSYEQYFGPGTRLTVT.